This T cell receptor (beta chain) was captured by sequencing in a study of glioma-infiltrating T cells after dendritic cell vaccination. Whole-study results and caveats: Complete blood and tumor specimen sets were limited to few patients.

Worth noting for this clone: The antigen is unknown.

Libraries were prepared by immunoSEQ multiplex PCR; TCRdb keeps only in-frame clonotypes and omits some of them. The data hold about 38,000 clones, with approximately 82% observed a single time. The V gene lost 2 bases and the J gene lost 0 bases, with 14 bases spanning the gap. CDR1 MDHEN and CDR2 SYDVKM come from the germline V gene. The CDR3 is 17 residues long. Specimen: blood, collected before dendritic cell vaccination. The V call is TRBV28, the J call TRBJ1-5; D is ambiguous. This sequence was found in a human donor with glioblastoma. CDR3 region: CASSLLSMRYSNQPQHF. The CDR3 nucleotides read TGTGCCAGCAGTTTACTCTCTATGCGGTATAGCAATCAGCCCCAGCATTTT.